This TCR beta chain was sequenced for a study of CD8+CD57+ T cells in acquired aplastic anemia. Overall study context: Quantities of DNA derived from sorted CD4+ and CD8+ cells averaged around 3 ug.

Genomic DNA acted as the template from which TCR beta VDJ combination and CDR3 sequence profiling were carried out. TCRdb called the reads again in MiXCR, with one record for every CDR3 protein. The data show 160,000 or so distinct CDR3 sequences, roughly two thirds seen once. The sequenced patients had an expansion of CD8+CD57+ cells seen by flow cytometry. Each of the patients presented with severe acquired aplastic anemia. Untreated patients provided the blood samples, with no therapy given before sampling. About this clonotype itself: Its antigen is not identified.

Study findings and constraints: Patients and controls had CD8+ Simpson's diversity values that were not significantly distinct.

Per the germline V gene, CDR1 is DFQATT and CDR2 is SNEGSKA (reference sequence). This CDR3 comprises 11 residues. Trimming pared 3 bases from V and 7 bases from J, leaving 9 bases between. V usage is TRBV20-1 and J usage is TRBJ2-5; a weak D match, TRBD2 (5 bases). The sequence came from a human donor with aplastic anemia. Sequencing used sorted CD4+, CD8+, or CD8+CD57+ T cells (not recorded which) from PBMCs. CDR3 amino acids: CSARVGGTQYF. The CDR3 DNA reads TGCAGTGCTAGGGTAGGAGGGACCCAGTACTTC.